The clone carrying this T cell receptor (beta chain) was counted ten times or more. The antigen remains undetermined. The trim removed 5 bases at V and 1 base at J, leaving 8 bases unmatched. Germline CDR1 reads MDHEN; CDR2 reads SYDVKM. This CDR3 contains 15 residues. Researchers amplified the TCR beta CDR3 regions from RNA transcripts. The TCR CDR3 first-round RT-PCR relied on the HTBI primer set. A single record per CDR3 protein comes from TCRdb applying MiXCR to the multiplex PCR reads. The sample carries about 320,000 distinct CDR3 sequences, around 16% recorded once. This sample was taken from a study of T cells in Graves' hyperthyroidism and ophthalmopathy. Study-wide results and caveats: Ophthalmopathy got predicted by the model a median about six months before its onset.

Material: blood. The chain couples TRBV28 to TRBJ2-7; 7 nucleotides align to TRBD2. This sequence was found in a man aged 25-40 years with Graves' hyperthyroidism. CDR3 region: CASSRTRASSYEQYF. The CDR3 DNA sequence: TGTGCCAGCAGTAGGACTAGGGCGTCTTCCTACGAGCAGTACTTC.